These 25 T cell receptor beta chains share one sample of origin, sequenced in a study of response to subunit inactivated influenza vaccine. Via MiXCR, TCRdb re-called the RT-PCR reads, giving one row per CDR3 protein. This repertoire shows approximately 170,000 distinct CDR3 sequences, about 12% found once; its top ten account for less than 30%. These data were likewise used in another study, on T cells expressing NK-cell markers. That study reports: UMI-tagged 5'RACE template switching yielded the TCR beta cDNA.

Sequenced material: CD8+ T cells sorted from PBMCs, taken approximately 13 days after vaccination. The receptor set was obtained from a man between 50 and 59 years old who received an inactivated influenza vaccine.

This clonotype was detected only a few times. The chain uses TRBV28 and TRBJ1-4; D is unclear. V gave up 6 bases and J gave up 5 bases, with 19 bases separating them. Germline values: CDR1 MDHEN, CDR2 SYDVKM. The length of the CDR3 is 16 residues. CDR3 DNA sequence: TGTGCCAGCAGATCCATTATTGTCCGGGAAAATGAAAAACTGTTTTTT. Its protein product is CASRSIIVRENEKLFF.

Only a few counts were recorded for this clonotype. The chain uses TRBV6-1 and TRBJ2-6; D gene ambiguous. This CDR3 contains 14 residues. The germline V gene encodes CDR1 MNHNS and CDR2 SASEGT. V lost 7 bases, J lost 0 bases, and 7 bases lay in between. This chain's CDR3 is CASTLGSGANVLTF. Here the CDR3 DNA reads TGTGCCAGCACTCTGGGCTCTGGGGCCAACGTCCTGACTTTC.

This clonotype was picked up many times. The V call is TRBV4-1, the J call TRBJ1-4; no clear D gene. Trimming stripped 0 bases from V and 1 base from J, with 12 bases between. The germline gives CDR1 MGHRA, CDR2 YSYEKL. The CDR3 loop spans 17 amino acids. The CDR3 region is CASSQDWRELTNEKLFF. For the CDR3, the DNA is TGCGCCAGCAGCCAAGATTGGAGAGAGTTAACTAATGAAAAACTGTTTTTT.

This clonotype was observed a handful of times. This sequence joins TRBV4-3 and TRBJ2-7; TRBD2 matches 7 bases. Germline CDR1 LGHNA, CDR2 YSLEER. This CDR3 region has 17 residues. V was clipped by 1 base and J by 7 bases; unmatched bases: 16. CDR3 in amino acids: CASSQAAGAGSPREQYF. CDR3 in DNA: TGCGCCAGCAGCCAAGCTGCGGGAGCCGGCAGCCCTCGGGAGCAGTACTTC.

This clonotype was found a few times. The chain recombines TRBV4-3 with TRBJ2-1; D may be TRBD1 or TRBD2 (5 bases each). Germline V gives CDR1 LGHNA, CDR2 YSLEER. V lost 11 bases and J 2 bases, leaving 16 bases between the germline ends. This CDR3 comprises 14 residues. CDR3 DNA: TGCGCCCATACCGGGACCCTGACCTACAATGAGCAGTTCTTC. It specifies CAHTGTLTYNEQFF.

The chain carries TRBV20-1 and TRBJ1-1; possibly TRBD1 for D (5 bases). CDR3 size: 13 residues. The V end lost 1 base, the J end lost 7 bases, and 13 bases lay between the germline ends. Germline lookup yields CDR1 DFQATT and CDR2 SNEGSKA (reference sequence). CDR3 sequence: CSARVTEKFEAFF. CDR3 nucleotide sequence: TGCAGTGCTAGAGTGACAGAAAAATTTGAAGCTTTCTTT.

This clonotype came up a few times. The V call is TRBV2, the J call TRBJ2-7; D might be TRBD1 (6 bases). V shed 5 bases and J shed 3 bases, with 14 bases lying between them. Germline values: CDR1 SNHLY, CDR2 FYNNEI. The CDR3 loop spans 14 amino acids. The CDR3 loop reads CASSSTGMGYEQYF. Written as DNA, the CDR3 is TGTGCCAGCAGTTCAACAGGGATGGGCTACGAGCAGTACTTC.

The V and J genes are TRBV12-3 or TRBV12-4 and TRBJ2-6; D not certain. V was clipped by 7 bases and J by 0 bases, with 19 bases between them. The CDR3 is made up of 18 amino acids. The CDR3 here is CASTAQPGVNSGANVLTF. The CDR3, as DNA: TGTGCCAGCACCGCTCAGCCCGGAGTAAACTCTGGGGCCAACGTCCTGACTTTC.

This chain connects TRBV7-2 to TRBJ2-7, with 9 bases matching TRBD2. V was pared by 5 bases and J by 6 bases, with 14 bases of the junction left unmatched. The CDR3 loop spans 16 amino acids. Germline V gene lookup returns CDR1 SGHTA and CDR2 FQGNSA. The CDR3 DNA sequence: TGTGCCAGCAGCCCCGGCTGGCGGGAGGGTGGTCGCGAGCAGTACTTC. Its translation is CASSPGWREGGREQYF.

Concerning this clonotype itself: A junction end diverges from the germline sequence, so it may reflect a read error. V usage is TRBV4-2 and J usage is TRBJ2-1, with 7 bases fitting TRBD1. CDR1 is LGHNA, CDR2 YNFKEQ, per germline. The CDR3 consists of 12 residues. CDR3 in DNA: TGTGCCAGCAGCCAAGGGGGACAGCCCCCGGTCTTC. Encoded protein: CASSQGGQPPVF.

This clonotype was seen a few times. The chain carries TRBV7-9 and TRBJ1-1; D uncertain. V was shortened by 2 bases and J by 11 bases, with 12 bases between the two germline ends. CDR1 and CDR2 (germline): SEHNR, FQNEAQ (reference sequence). This CDR3 comprises 12 residues. CDR3 nucleotides: TGTGCCAGCAGCTTAATTAACCTTTTCGCTTTCTTT. Its translation: CASSLINLFAFF.

This clonotype was seen a handful of times. V usage is TRBV2 and J usage is TRBJ2-7; TRBD2 agrees at 14 bases. V dropped 7 bases and J dropped 6; count of bases not matched to a gene: 8. The CDR3 length is 15 residues. Germline CDR1 reads SNHLY; CDR2 reads FYNNEI. The CDR3 here is CASIIGTSGSSEQYF. The CDR3 region has the DNA TGTGCCAGCATCATCGGGACTAGCGGGAGTTCCGAGCAGTACTTC.

This chain connects TRBV20-1 to TRBJ2-2; D uncertain. The V gene's germline CDR1 is DFQATT and CDR2 SNEGSKA (reference sequence). Between the trimmed V and J ends, which lost 3 bases and 1 base, there was a span of 9 bases. The CDR3 is made up of 14 amino acids. CDR3 protein: CSARFLGNTGELFF. The DNA for the CDR3 is TGCAGTGCTAGGTTTCTTGGGAACACCGGGGAGCTGTTTTTT.

The sample holds a few counts of this clonotype. The chain carries TRBV10-2 and TRBJ2-1, with D perhaps TRBD1 (6 bases). The CDR3 is 16 residues long. Germline-derived CDR1 and CDR2 are WSHSY and SAAADI. V was clipped by 2 bases and J by 2 bases, with 13 bases between them. The CDR3, as DNA: TGCGCCAGCAGTGAGAGCGACAGGAGTACCTACAATGAGCAGTTCTTC. This encodes CASSESDRSTYNEQFF.

This chain links TRBV7-6 with TRBJ2-7; tentative D call: TRBD1 (5 bases). V was pared by 5 bases and J by 3 bases, with 20 bases between. There are 16 residues in the CDR3. Per germline, CDR1 SGHVS and CDR2 FNYEAQ. The CDR3 DNA is TGTGCCAGCAGCCCCGGGCCGCTAAGGGGCCACTACGAGCAGTACTTC. This gives the protein CASSPGPLRGHYEQYF.

This chain joins TRBV28 and TRBJ2-1; D may be TRBD1 or TRBD2 (5 bases each). Deletions cut 10 bases from V and 0 bases from J, with 16 bases between. Germline V gene data show CDR1 as MDHEN and CDR2 as SYDVKM. This CDR3 spans 15 amino acids. The CDR3: CAIRELQSSYNEQFF. The CDR3 DNA reads as TGTGCCATCAGGGAGCTCCAGAGCTCCTACAATGAGCAGTTCTTC.

This chain uses TRBV4-2 with TRBJ2-1, with D tentatively TRBD2 (6 bases). Trimming pared 3 bases from V and 8 bases from J, leaving 14 bases between. Germline values: CDR1 LGHNA, CDR2 YNFKEQ. CDR3 length: 14 residues. The CDR3 loop is CASSHPGGRHEQFF. For the CDR3, the DNA is TGTGCCAGCAGCCACCCCGGGGGAAGACATGAGCAGTTCTTC.

The V call is TRBV2, the J call TRBJ2-5, with D maybe TRBD2 (5 bases). The CDR3 is 15 amino acids. Trimming cost V 0 bases and J 5 bases, with 13 bases left between them. The germline V gene has CDR1 SNHLY and CDR2 FYNNEI. The CDR3, as DNA: TGTGCCAGCAGTGAAGCGGGTAGGCCGGGGGAGACCCAGTACTTC. Amino acids: CASSEAGRPGETQYF.

The chain combines TRBV6-1 with TRBJ1-2; D might be TRBD1 (5 bases). The CDR3 runs 15 residues. CDR1 MNHNS and CDR2 SASEGT come from the germline V gene. V dropped 8 bases and J dropped 3 bases, with 19 bases sitting between them. As DNA, the CDR3 is TGTGCCAGCGGCTCACTGCCAGGGCCGGACTATGGCTACACCTTC. Translating gives CASGSLPGPDYGYTF.

This clonotype was seen a few times. This chain joins TRBV4-1 and TRBJ1-2; D not resolved. The CDR3 extends over 14 amino acids. Germline CDR1 is MGHRA and CDR2 is YSYEKL. V lost 1 base to trimming and J lost 4 bases, with 10 bases between them. CDR3 sequence reads: CASSQVKGSYGYTF. The DNA for the CDR3 is TGCGCCAGCAGCCAAGTGAAGGGAAGCTATGGCTACACCTTC.

The V gene is TRBV24-1, the J gene TRBJ2-1; TRBD2 aligns across 8 bases. Germline V gene sequence: CDR1 KGHDR, CDR2 SFDVKD. V was clipped by 10 bases and J by 8 bases; unmatched bases: 12. This CDR3 is 14 amino acids long. The CDR3 loop is CATVTSATPDEQFF. CDR3 nucleotides: TGTGCCACTGTGACTAGCGCCACTCCCGATGAGCAGTTCTTC.

This clonotype was seen a handful of times. This sequence joins TRBV4-2 and TRBJ2-3, with a weak D call TRBD2 (5 bases). Germline loops: CDR1 LGHNA, CDR2 YNFKEQ. V was shortened by 1 base and J by 2 bases, with 16 bases between the two germline ends. The CDR3 totals 17 residues. CDR3 in amino acids: CASSQVEFPGSTDTQYF. The DNA of the CDR3 is TGTGCCAGCAGCCAAGTCGAATTTCCGGGATCCACAGATACGCAGTATTTT.

Ten or more counts support this clonotype. This chain links TRBV28 with TRBJ2-7; 10 nucleotides agree with TRBD1. From germline, CDR1 is MDHEN and CDR2 SYDVKM. Unmatched junction bases numbered 4, after V lost 5 bases and J lost 0 bases. This CDR3 contains 15 residues. Here the CDR3 DNA reads TGTGCCAGCAGTAAGACAGGGGGCGCCTCCTACGAGCAGTACTTC. Amino acid sequence: CASSKTGGASYEQYF. The whole variable domain, filled in from reference TRBV28 and TRBJ2-7, reads DVKVTQSSRYLVKRTGEKVFLECVQDMDHENMFWYRQDPGLGLRLIYFSYDVKMKEKGDIPEGYSVSREKKERFSLILESASTNQTSMYLCASSKTGGASYEQYFGPGTRLTVT.

The chain has TRBV20-1 and TRBJ2-1; 8 bases line up with TRBD2. The CDR3 covers 15 residues. Per the germline V gene, CDR1 is DFQATT and CDR2 is SNEGSKA (reference sequence). In nucleotides, the CDR3 is TGCAGCCCCTACCCCGACGGGAGGGTCTACAATGAGCAGTTCTTC. Protein product: CSPYPDGRVYNEQFF.

The gene calls are TRBV13 and TRBJ1-1, with D perhaps TRBD1 (5 bases). There are 14 residues in the CDR3. Germline-derived CDR1 and CDR2 are PRHDT and FYEKMQ (reference sequence). Trimming removed 4 bases at V and 6 bases at J, with 15 bases between. CDR3 DNA sequence: TGTGCCAGCAGCTCGGGCCCCAGGGAGTCTGAAGCTTTCTTT. It codes for CASSSGPRESEAFF.